Listed below are T cell receptor beta chains from one sample, sequenced in a study of T cell changes during pregnancy in multiple sclerosis. The protocol was immunoSEQ multiplex PCR, while the TCRdb copy is restricted to in-frame clones and leaves out a portion. The sample shows around 88,000 clones, 85% to 95% of them seen only once. The sequencing used peripheral blood, collected in the first trimester of pregnancy. All receptors come from a female donor with multiple sclerosis, enrolled in a pregnancy study. The CDR3 runs from the conserved cysteine through the conserved F or W. The D gene is left open where the match is weak. Expanded clones are given a class, and other clones once, few, many or no size at all.

d_call clone_size j_call v_call cdr3_aa cdr3_nt
. once TRBJ2-1 TRBV19 CASRPSGGIEQFF TGTGCCAGTAGACCCTCTGGAGGTATTGAGCAGTTCTTC
. . TRBJ1-1 TRBV30 CAWSVLSQGNTEAFF TGTGCCTGGAGTGTACTAAGCCAGGGGAACACTGAAGCTTTCTTT
TRBD1 . TRBJ1-5 TRBV7-2 CASSWTGNSNQPQHF TGTGCCAGCAGCTGGACAGGGAATAGCAATCAGCCCCAGCATTTT
TRBD2 . TRBJ2-7 TRBV7-9 CASSPRSPTSGSFYEQYF TGTGCCAGCAGCCCCCGTAGCCCGACTAGCGGGAGTTTTTACGAGCAGTACTTC
TRBD1 . TRBJ1-1 TRBV5-1 CASSPGQGLNTEAFF TGCGCCAGCAGCCCGGGACAGGGGCTGAACACTGAAGCTTTCTTT
. . TRBJ2-3 TRBV7-9 CASSLAGAPASTDTQYF TGTGCCAGCAGCTTAGCGGGCGCACCGGCCAGCACAGATACGCAGTATTTT
. . TRBJ1-3 TRBV6-1 CASRTGSGNTIYF TGTGCCAGCAGAACAGGCTCTGGAAACACCATATATTTT
. . TRBJ2-5 TRBV2 CASLGRGRETQYF TGTGCCAGTCTTGGTAGGGGCCGAGAGACCCAGTACTTC
TRBD2 . TRBJ2-1 TRBV7-2 CASSSLAEQFF TGTGCCAGCAGCTCACTAGCGGAGCAGTTCTTC
TRBD2 . TRBJ2-5 TRBV28 CASSPGLAGGPLGETQYF TGTGCCAGCAGTCCGGGACTAGCGGGAGGGCCTCTGGGAGAGACCCAGTACTTC
TRBD1 . TRBJ2-5 TRBV5-1 CASSAPGQLQETQYF TGCGCCAGCAGCGCTCCGGGACAGCTCCAAGAGACCCAGTACTTC
. . TRBJ2-3 TRBV19 CASSIGGPSSSTDTQYF TGTGCCAGTAGTATAGGGGGCCCGTCCTCTAGCACAGATACGCAGTATTTT
. . TRBJ2-7 TRBV2 CASSEGYTTYEQYF TGTGCCAGCAGTGAAGGTTATACAACCTACGAGCAGTACTTC
. . TRBJ2-5 TRBV4-3 CASSPALTGFGSGETQYF TGCGCCAGCAGTCCCGCCCTCACAGGTTTCGGGTCAGGGGAGACCCAGTACTTC
. . TRBJ1-4 TRBV18 CASSPMLGPKAKLFF TGTGCCAGCTCCCCCATGCTGGGCCCCAAGGCGAAACTGTTTTTT
. . TRBJ2-2 TRBV6-6 CASSSSNTGELFF TGTGCCAGCAGTTCGTCTAACACCGGGGAGCTGTTTTTT
TRBD2 . TRBJ2-1 TRBV29-1 CSVVPREEVDEQFF TGCAGCGTTGTTCCTCGGGAGGAGGTCGATGAGCAGTTCTTC
TRBD2 . TRBJ2-1 TRBV18 CASSSGTSDYNEQFF TGTGCCAGCTCATCCGGGACTAGTGATTACAATGAGCAGTTCTTC
. few TRBJ2-7 TRBV6-5 CASRTLAGEQYF TGTGCCAGCAGGACGCTAGCCGGCGAGCAGTACTTC
TRBD1 once TRBJ2-2 TRBV2 CASRGGQVRNTGELFF TGTGCCAGCAGGGGGGGACAGGTTCGGAACACCGGGGAGCTGTTTTTT
. once TRBJ1-1 TRBV6-1 CASTIRSGGNTEAFF TGTGCCAGCACGATAAGGAGCGGGGGGAACACTGAAGCTTTCTTT
. few TRBJ2-5 TRBV27 CASRRGTLRGETQYF TGTGCCAGCAGACGTGGGACTTTGCGGGGAGAGACCCAGTACTTC
TRBD1 . TRBJ1-1 TRBV7-3 CASREPGQGFTEAFF TGTGCCAGCAGGGAGCCGGGACAGGGGTTCACTGAAGCTTTCTTT
TRBD2 once TRBJ2-7 TRBV6-6 CASSGLAPYEQYF TGTGCCAGCAGTGGACTAGCGCCCTACGAGCAGTACTTC
TRBD1 . TRBJ1-2 TRBV6-1 CASSVGTGANYGYTF TGTGCCAGCAGTGTGGGGACAGGGGCAAACTATGGCTACACCTTC